This T cell receptor beta chain was identified in a study of CD8+ T cells in alopecia areata (dated by TCRdb to 2016 to 2019). Context from the whole study: The treated patients took part in an open-label pilot trial in which moderate-to-severe alopecia areata was treated with oral tofacitinib at 5 to 10 mg twice daily. Patients stayed on tofacitinib for 6 to 18 months and then had 6 months of follow-up off drug so that delayed response and recurrence could be assessed. The SALT score, which quantifies the percentage of affected scalp surface area, was used to measure disease severity in treated patients. The study used high-throughput TCRbeta sequencing to examine T cell clonal expansion in alopecia areata, in both the C3H/HeJ mouse model and human patients. Human TCRbeta sequencing covered scalp tissue and sorted CD4+ and CD8+ peripheral blood T cells from patchy and totalis/universalis alopecia areata patients and healthy controls. Biopsies were taken from tofacitinib-treated patients at baseline and again at 4 and 24 weeks into treatment, and several of those patients also had a later scalp biopsy. Scalp clonality was compared across normal scalp (n=4), patchy alopecia areata scalp (n=8), and alopecia totalis/universalis scalp (n=8). The RNA source kit depended on sample type: the PAXgene miRNA kit for fixed scalp, the miRNeasy kit for PBMCs, and the RNeasy kit for mouse skin. TCRbeta CDR3 regions were amplified by immunoSEQ multiplex PCR using 35 Vbeta forward and 13 Jbeta reverse primers.

This specimen's time point label, per the study, means: around 29 days on oral tofacitinib. Interpreted using the paper, the treatment or condition label stands for: oral pan-JAK inhibitor, 5-10 mg twice daily. Peripheral blood and lesional scalp punch biopsies were obtained from patients with alopecia areata. PBMCs were isolated by density centrifugation and stained for CD3, CD4 and CD8, after which CD4+ and CD8+ T cells were sorted on a FACSAria. Preparation of the library involved the immunoSEQ multiplex PCR assay. For TCR sequencing, RNA was extracted from every sample and reverse transcribed into cDNA to serve as template. First-strand cDNA was synthesized with SuperScript III using a 2:1 mix of oligo-dT and random hexamers. A synthetic immune receptor repertoire was used to assess amplification bias, and residual bias was removed computationally. Concerning the study's data processing: Raw reads were preprocessed to remove errors, and CDR3 was defined according to IMGT conventions as the region from the conserved cysteine to phenylalanine. Clonality was calculated as 1 minus Shannon entropy normalized by log2 of the number of productive unique TCRs. Whether scalp clones were CD4 or CD8 was inferred by matching scalp TCRbeta sequences against CD4 and CD8 repertoires sorted from blood. As stored in TCRdb, this immuneACCESS dataset retains in-frame rearrangements with V and J assigned. A fraction of the clones does not appear; measured against another copy, unresolved V genes explain less than half of the discrepancy, and the remainder lacks a known reason. V, J and clone size are those of that table, while D and trimming were read from the DNA. The sample records some 150,000 clones, less than 70% of which are singletons. About 16% of the sample is held by the ten biggest clonotypes.

CDR1 SGDLS and CDR2 YYNGEE were looked up in the germline V gene. Measured from the cysteine to the phenylalanine, the CDR3 is 12 residues long. Left in the record is the CDR3 DNA by itself, 36 bases read in frame from the first base. V is pared back by 0 bases and J by 8 bases, with 6 bases lying between the germline termini. This clone was seen only once. Its antigen specificity is not known. No much larger clone exists at a distance of one base, and base qualities are not known. The paper's findings and limits, for the study overall: Shared TCR sequences between patients were less evident than in mice, which may be partly attributable to HLA diversity in the patient population. The treated cohort was small, with a single nonresponder, so links between baseline CD8+ expansion and response need larger studies. During tofacitinib treatment, many expanded lesional clones stuck around in both scalp and blood, and this persistence may partly explain why relapse happens after treatment is stopped. Compared with normal scalp, lesional scalp had higher clonality and more expanded CD8+ clones, particularly in alopecia totalis/universalis, a pattern that suggests antigenic drive. Scalp clonality and the number of expanded CD8+ clones among the top 100 scalp clones were significantly decreased by tofacitinib. Scalp TCR repertoire analysis is complicated because resident alphabeta T cells in normal human skin are also sequenced, whereas mouse skin is dominated by gammadelta T cells.

The sequence was collected from a human donor with alopecia areata. The sample was CD8+ T cells sorted from blood, taken at week 4, from a patient treated with tofacitinib. The rearranged chain carries TRBV9 and TRBJ2-1; the D gene is unclear. The sequenced DNA: TGTGCCAGCAGCGTAGGGGTCCATGAGCAGTTCTTC. Its protein is CASSVGVHEQFF. The CDR3, completed at both ends by the reference TRBV9 and TRBJ2-1 genes, gives the full variable domain DSGVTQTPKHLITATGQRVTLRCSPRSGDLSVYWYQQSLDQGLQFLIQYYNGEERAKGNILERFSAQQFPDLHSELNLSSLELGDSALYFCASSVGVHEQFFGPGTRLTVL.